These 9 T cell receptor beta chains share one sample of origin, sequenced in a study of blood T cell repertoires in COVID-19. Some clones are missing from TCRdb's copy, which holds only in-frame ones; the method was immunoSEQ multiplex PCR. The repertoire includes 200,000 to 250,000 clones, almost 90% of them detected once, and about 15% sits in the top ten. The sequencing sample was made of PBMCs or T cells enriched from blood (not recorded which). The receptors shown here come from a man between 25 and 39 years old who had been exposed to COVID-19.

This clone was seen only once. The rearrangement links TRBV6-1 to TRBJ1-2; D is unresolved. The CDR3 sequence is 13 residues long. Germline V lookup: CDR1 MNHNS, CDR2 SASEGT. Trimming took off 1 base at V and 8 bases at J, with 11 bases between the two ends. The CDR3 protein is CASSEEATGGYTF. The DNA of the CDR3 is TGTGCCAGCAGTGAAGAGGCGACGGGAGGCTACACCTTC.

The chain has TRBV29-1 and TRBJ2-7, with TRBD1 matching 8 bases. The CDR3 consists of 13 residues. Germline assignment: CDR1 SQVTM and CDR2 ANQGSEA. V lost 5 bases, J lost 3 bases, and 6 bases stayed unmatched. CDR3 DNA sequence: TGCAGCGTTTACCGGACAGGGAACTACGAGCAGTACTTC. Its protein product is CSVYRTGNYEQYF.

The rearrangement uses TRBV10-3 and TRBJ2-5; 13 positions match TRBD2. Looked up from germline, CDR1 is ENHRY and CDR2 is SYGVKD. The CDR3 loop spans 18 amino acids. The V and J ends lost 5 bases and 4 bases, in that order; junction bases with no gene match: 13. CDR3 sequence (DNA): TGTGCCATCAGTAAGAGGACTAGCGGGGGACTGGGGGGAGAGACCCAGTACTTC. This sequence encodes CAISKRTSGGLGGETQYF.

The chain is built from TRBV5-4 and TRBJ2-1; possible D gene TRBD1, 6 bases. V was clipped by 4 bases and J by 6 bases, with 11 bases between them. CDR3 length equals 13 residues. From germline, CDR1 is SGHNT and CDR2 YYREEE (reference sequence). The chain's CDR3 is CASSQQGGNEQFF. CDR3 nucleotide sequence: TGTGCCAGCAGCCAGCAAGGGGGCAATGAGCAGTTCTTC.

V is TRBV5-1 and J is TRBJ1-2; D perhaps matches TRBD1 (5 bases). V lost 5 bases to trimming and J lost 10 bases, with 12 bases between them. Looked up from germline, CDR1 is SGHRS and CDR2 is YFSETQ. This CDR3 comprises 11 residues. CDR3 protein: CASRAGTAYTF. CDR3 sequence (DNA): TGCGCCAGCAGGGCGGGGACTGCCTACACCTTC.

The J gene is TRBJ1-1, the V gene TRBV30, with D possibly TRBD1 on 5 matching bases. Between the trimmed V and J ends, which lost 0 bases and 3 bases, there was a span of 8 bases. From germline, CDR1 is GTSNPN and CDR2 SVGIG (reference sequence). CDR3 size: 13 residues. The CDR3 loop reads CAWSVQGHTEAFF. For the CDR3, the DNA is TGTGCCTGGAGTGTCCAGGGTCACACTGAAGCTTTCTTT.

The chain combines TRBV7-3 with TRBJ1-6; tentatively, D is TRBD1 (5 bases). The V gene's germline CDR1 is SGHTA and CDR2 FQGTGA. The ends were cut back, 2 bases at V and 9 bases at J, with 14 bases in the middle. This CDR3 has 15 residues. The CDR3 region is CASSLEGASGSPLHF. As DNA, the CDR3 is TGTGCCAGCAGCTTAGAAGGGGCCTCGGGTTCACCCCTCCACTTT.

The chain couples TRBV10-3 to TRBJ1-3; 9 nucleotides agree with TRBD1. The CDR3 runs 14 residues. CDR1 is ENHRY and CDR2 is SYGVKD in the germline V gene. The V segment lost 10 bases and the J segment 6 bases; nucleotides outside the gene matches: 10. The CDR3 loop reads CATERTGDANTIYF. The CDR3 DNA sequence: TGTGCCACCGAAAGGACAGGGGACGCAAACACCATATATTTT.

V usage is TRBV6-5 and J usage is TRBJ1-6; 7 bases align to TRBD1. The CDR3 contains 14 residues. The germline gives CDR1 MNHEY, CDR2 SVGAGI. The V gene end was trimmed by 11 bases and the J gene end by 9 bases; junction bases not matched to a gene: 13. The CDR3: CAGRDRDRFSPLHF. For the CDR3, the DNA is TGTGCCGGTAGAGACCGGGACAGATTTTCACCCCTCCACTTT.